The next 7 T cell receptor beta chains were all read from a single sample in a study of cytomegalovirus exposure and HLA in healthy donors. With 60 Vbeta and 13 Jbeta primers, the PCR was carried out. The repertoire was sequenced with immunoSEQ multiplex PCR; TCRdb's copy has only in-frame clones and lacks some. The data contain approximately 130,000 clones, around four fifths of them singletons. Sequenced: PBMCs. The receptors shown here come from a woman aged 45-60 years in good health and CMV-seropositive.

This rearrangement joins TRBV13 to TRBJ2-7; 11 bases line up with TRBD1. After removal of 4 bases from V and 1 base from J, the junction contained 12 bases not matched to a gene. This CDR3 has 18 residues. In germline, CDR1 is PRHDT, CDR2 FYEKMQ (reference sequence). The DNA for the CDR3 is TGTGCCAGCAGCTCATTAGGGTTGGGGACAGGGGGTTCCTACGAGCAGTACTTC. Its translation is CASSSLGLGTGGSYEQYF.

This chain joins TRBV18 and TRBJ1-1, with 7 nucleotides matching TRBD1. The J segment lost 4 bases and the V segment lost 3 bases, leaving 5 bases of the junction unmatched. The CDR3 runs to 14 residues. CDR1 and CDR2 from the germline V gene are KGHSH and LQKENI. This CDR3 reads CASSPRGLGTEAFF. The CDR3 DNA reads TGTGCCAGCTCACCGAGGGGGCTTGGCACTGAAGCTTTCTTT.

The CDR3 spells CASSPGRVIWEPQHF. The DNA for the CDR3 is TGTGCCAGCTCACCGGGCCGCGTCATTTGGGAGCCCCAGCATTTT. This chain uses TRBV18 with TRBJ1-5; D unresolved. Germline V CDR1 and CDR2: KGHSH, LQKENI. Trimming shortened V by 3 bases and J by 8 bases, and 17 bases separated the two germline ends. The CDR3 contains 15 residues.

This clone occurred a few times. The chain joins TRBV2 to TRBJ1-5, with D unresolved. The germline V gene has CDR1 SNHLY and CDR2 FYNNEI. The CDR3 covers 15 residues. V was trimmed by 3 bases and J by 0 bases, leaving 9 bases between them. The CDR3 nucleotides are TGTGCCAGCAGTGATGGCAGGAATAGCAATCAGCCCCAGCATTTT. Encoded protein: CASSDGRNSNQPQHF.

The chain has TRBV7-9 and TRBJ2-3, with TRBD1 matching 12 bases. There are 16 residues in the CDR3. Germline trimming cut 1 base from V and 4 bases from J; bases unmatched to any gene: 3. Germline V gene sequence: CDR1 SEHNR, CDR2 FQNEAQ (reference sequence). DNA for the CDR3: TGTGCCAGCAGCTTAGTGGGGACAGGGGGCTCAGATACGCAGTATTTT. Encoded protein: CASSLVGTGGSDTQYF. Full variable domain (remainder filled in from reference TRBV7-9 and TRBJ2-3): DTGVSQNPRHKITKRGQNVTFRCDPISEHNRLYWYRQTLGQGPEFLTYFQNEAQLEKSRLLSDRFSAERPKGSFSTLEIQRTEQGDSAMYLCASSLVGTGGSDTQYFGPGTRLTVL.

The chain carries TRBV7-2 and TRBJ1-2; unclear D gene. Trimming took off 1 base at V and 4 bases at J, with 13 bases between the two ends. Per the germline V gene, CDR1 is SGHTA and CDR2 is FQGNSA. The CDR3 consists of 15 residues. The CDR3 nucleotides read TGTGCCAGCAGCTTAGGAGGTGCGGCGGGCTATGGCTACACCTTC. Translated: CASSLGGAAGYGYTF.

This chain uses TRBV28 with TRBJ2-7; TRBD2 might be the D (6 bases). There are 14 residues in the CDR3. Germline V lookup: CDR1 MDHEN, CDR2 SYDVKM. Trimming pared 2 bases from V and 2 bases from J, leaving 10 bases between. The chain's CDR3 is CASSLTAGTYEQYF. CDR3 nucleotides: TGTGCCAGCAGTTTAACGGCGGGGACCTACGAGCAGTACTTC.